These 21 T cell receptor beta chains share one sample of origin, sequenced in a study of T cell changes during pregnancy in multiple sclerosis. Clones were read by immunoSEQ multiplex PCR, and TCRdb kept only the in-frame ones, dropping some. The sample gives 35,000 to 45,000 clones, 91% of which show up once; 0.47% is in the top ten. The input for sequencing was CD4+ T cells from peripheral blood mononuclear cells, taken in the second trimester of pregnancy. These receptors all come from a female donor in good health, enrolled as a control in a pregnancy study.

This chain links TRBV30 with TRBJ1-2; D is undetermined. V was clipped by 2 bases and J by 7 bases, with 11 bases between them. The CDR3 loop spans 12 amino acids. CDR1 and CDR2 (germline): GTSNPN, SVGIG (reference sequence). The CDR3 bases are TGTGCCTGGAGTCCCGGGTCCCTTGGCTACACCTTC. Translating it yields CAWSPGSLGYTF.

The count of this clone is one. The chain recombines TRBV7-2 with TRBJ1-1; no firm D call. The CDR3 spans 12 residues. In germline, CDR1 is SGHTA, CDR2 FQGNSA. V lost 5 bases and J 2 bases, leaving 6 bases between the germline ends. DNA of the CDR3: TGTGCCAGCAGCATATTAAACACTGAAGCTTTCTTT. Its translation is CASSILNTEAFF.

The V and J genes are TRBV6-5 and TRBJ2-3, with D uncertain. Trimming left V 5 bases short and J 6 bases short, with 9 bases between. CDR1 is MNHEY, CDR2 SVGAGI, per germline. The CDR3 is made up of 12 amino acids. The CDR3 reads CASSLTGDTQYF. CDR3 nucleotide sequence: TGTGCCAGCAGTCTGACTGGGGATACGCAGTATTTT.

This chain uses TRBV5-1 with TRBJ2-7; 13 positions agree with TRBD2. Germline V gene sequence: CDR1 SGHRS, CDR2 YFSETQ. Trimming took 4 bases from V and 7 from J; bases not matched to a gene: 5. The CDR3 runs to 14 residues. The CDR3 spells CASSQGLAGDEQYF. CDR3 DNA: TGCGCCAGCAGCCAAGGACTAGCGGGAGATGAGCAGTACTTC.

The J gene is TRBJ2-2, the V gene TRBV5-8; TRBD1 matches at 9 bases. The CDR3 runs 17 residues. The V segment lost 0 bases and the J segment 5 bases; nucleotides outside the gene matches: 8. Germline V gene sequence: CDR1 SGHTS, CDR2 YDEGEE. CDR3 loop: CASSLARTGAVTGELFF. The CDR3 bases are TGTGCCAGCAGCTTGGCACGGACAGGGGCTGTAACCGGGGAGCTGTTTTTT.

About this clone itself: Other nucleotide sequences from this sample produce the same CDR3. The V call is TRBV7-2, the J call TRBJ2-7; 11 bases match TRBD2. Trimming at V came to 1 base and at J to 6 bases, leaving 5 bases not matched to a gene. CDR1 is SGHTA, CDR2 FQGNSA, per germline. There are 15 residues in the CDR3. The chain's CDR3 is CASSLVLAGGGEQYF. CDR3 DNA sequence: TGTGCCAGCAGCTTAGTTTTAGCGGGAGGGGGCGAGCAGTACTTC.

V gene TRBV2 combines with J gene TRBJ2-5, with 12 bases that match TRBD2. This CDR3 has 17 residues. Germline trimming cut 5 bases from V and 1 base from J; bases unmatched to any gene: 8. Germline lookup yields CDR1 SNHLY and CDR2 FYNNEI. CDR3 protein: CASSKTGLAGPQETQYF. The CDR3 DNA reads as TGTGCCAGCAGTAAAACGGGACTAGCGGGCCCCCAAGAGACCCAGTACTTC.

The chain has TRBV2 and TRBJ1-2; no reliable D call. CDR1 SNHLY and CDR2 FYNNEI come from the germline V gene. This CDR3 is built from 16 residues. V lost 0 bases and J lost 4, with 15 bases in between. The CDR3 loop is CASSEAQGTRSYGYTF. As DNA, the CDR3 is TGTGCCAGCAGTGAAGCGCAAGGCACACGGAGCTATGGCTACACCTTC.

The gene calls are TRBV27 and TRBJ2-1; 9 nucleotides match TRBD1. Germline CDR1 reads MNHEY; CDR2 reads SMNVEV (reference sequence). CDR3 length: 13 residues. V lost 10 bases, J lost 4 bases, and 5 bases stayed unmatched. CDR3 nucleotide sequence: TGTGCCATCCGGGACAGGGTTTACAATGAGCAGTTCTTC. Translating gives CAIRDRVYNEQFF.

The chain combines TRBV5-1 with TRBJ2-6, with TRBD1 matching 11 bases. The ends lost 1 base at V and 2 bases at J; junction bases unmatched: 8. CDR1 is SGHRS and CDR2 is YFSETQ in the germline V gene. The CDR3 consists of 19 residues. CDR3 in amino acids: CASSLTTGQGGTGANVLTF. CDR3 bases: TGCGCCAGCAGCTTGACCACGGGACAGGGGGGCACTGGGGCCAACGTCCTGACTTTC.

This clone has a single count. As DNA, the CDR3 is TGTGCCAGCAGCCACTCGGGGGTGCGGGGGATCTACGAGCAGTACTTC. As protein: CASSHSGVRGIYEQYF. The chain joins TRBV7-8 to TRBJ2-7, with TRBD2 identical over 7 bases. Germline trimming cut 5 bases from V and 3 bases from J; bases unmatched to any gene: 13. There are 16 residues in the CDR3. CDR1 SGHVS and CDR2 FQNEAQ come from the germline V gene.

The chain joins TRBV5-1 to TRBJ2-7, with D possibly TRBD1 on 5 matching bases. CDR3 size: 14 residues. Trimming pared 4 bases from V and 0 bases from J, leaving 11 bases between. Germline V gene lookup returns CDR1 SGHRS and CDR2 YFSETQ. CDR3 sequence: CASSAQVSSYEQYF. The CDR3 nucleotides are TGCGCCAGCAGCGCACAGGTTAGCTCCTACGAGCAGTACTTC.

The V and J genes are TRBV2 and TRBJ2-1; 10 nucleotides align to TRBD1. Germline V CDR1 and CDR2: SNHLY, FYNNEI. The CDR3 spans 16 residues. V was pared by 4 bases and J by 5 bases, with 8 bases of the junction left unmatched. CDR3 DNA: TGTGCCAGCAGTGTGGGTGGGGACAGGGGTCACAATGAGCAGTTCTTC. This gives the protein CASSVGGDRGHNEQFF.

This chain connects TRBV6-5 to TRBJ2-5, with 11 positions matching TRBD2. The CDR3 consists of 15 residues. Germline trimming cut 6 bases from V and 6 bases from J; bases unmatched to any gene: 9. Per the germline V gene, CDR1 is MNHEY and CDR2 is SVGAGI. CDR3 sequence (DNA): TGTGCCAGCAGCCTTAATAGCGGGGGGGCCCAGACCCAGTACTTC. Protein product: CASSLNSGGAQTQYF.

This clone was seen only once. The chain has TRBV10-2 and TRBJ2-1, with 11 nucleotides matching TRBD2. CDR1 is WSHSY, CDR2 SAAADI, per germline. The trim removed 5 bases at V and 4 bases at J, leaving 4 bases unmatched. The CDR3 is 15 amino acids. The CDR3 here is CASSILAGGYNEQFF. The CDR3 DNA reads TGCGCCAGCAGTATCCTAGCGGGGGGATACAATGAGCAGTTCTTC.

The chain combines TRBV30 with TRBJ2-7; 10 nucleotides match TRBD1. Germline V CDR1 and CDR2: GTSNPN, SVGIG (reference sequence). The CDR3 totals 15 residues. The junction had 5 bases not matched to a gene; V was cut back by 0 bases and J by 3 bases. The CDR3 loop reads CAWSVRDRGSYEQYF. The CDR3 DNA reads as TGTGCCTGGAGTGTACGGGACAGGGGTAGCTACGAGCAGTACTTC.

V gene TRBV18 combines with J gene TRBJ2-1; TRBD2 agrees at 12 bases. V shed 0 bases and J 7 bases; nucleotides not matched to a gene: 4. Germline V gene sequence: CDR1 KGHSH, CDR2 LQKENI. This CDR3 is 16 amino acids long. The CDR3 sequence is CASSPPGLAGGNEQFF. The CDR3 bases are TGTGCCAGCTCACCACCGGGACTAGCGGGTGGGAATGAGCAGTTCTTC. Based on the CDR3 plus reference TRBV18 and TRBJ2-1, the full variable domain is NAGVMQNPRHLVRRRGQEARLRCSPMKGHSHVYWYRQLPEEGLKFMVYLQKENIIDESGMPKERFSAEFPKEGPSILRIQQVVRGDSAAYFCASSPPGLAGGNEQFFGPGTRLTVL.

The rearrangement links TRBV11-2 to TRBJ1-4, with TRBD1 identical over 10 bases. The CDR3 loop spans 18 amino acids. V lost 2 bases to trimming and J lost 6 bases; unmatched junction nucleotides: 12. Germline CDR1 and CDR2: SGHAT and FQNNGV. This CDR3 reads CASSLRPTGGRIDEKLFF. DNA for the CDR3: TGTGCCAGCAGCTTAAGGCCGACAGGGGGCCGGATCGATGAAAAACTGTTTTTT. Full variable domain (outside the CDR3, taken from reference TRBV11-2 and TRBJ1-4): EAGVAQSPRYKIIEKRQSVAFWCNPISGHATLYWYQQILGQGPKLLIQFQNNGVVDDSQLPKDRFSAERLKGVDSTLKIQPAKLEDSAVYLCASSLRPTGGRIDEKLFFGSGTQLSVL.

The chain combines TRBV23-1 with TRBJ2-3, with D possibly matching TRBD1 (6 bases). TRBV23-1 belongs to the ORF category, with a function that is uncertain. The CDR3 contains 17 residues. The V and J ends lost 3 bases and 4 bases respectively, with 20 bases between them. The CDR3: CASSHFGREKGADTQYF. The CDR3 DNA sequence: TGCGCCAGCAGTCATTTTGGGCGAGAGAAGGGGGCAGATACGCAGTATTTT.

This rearrangement joins TRBV5-4 to TRBJ1-1; D may be TRBD1 (5 bases). V lost 2 bases, J lost 7 bases, and 12 bases lay in between. The CDR3 length is 13 residues. CDR1 and CDR2 (germline): SGHNT, YYREEE (reference sequence). This CDR3 is CASSFPGIDEAFF. CDR3 sequence (DNA): TGTGCCAGCAGCTTTCCAGGGATAGATGAAGCTTTCTTT.

The chain couples TRBV19 to TRBJ2-7; possibly TRBD2 for D (7 bases). V lost 1 base and J 5 bases, leaving 15 bases between the germline ends. The CDR3 length is 15 residues. CDR1 is LNHDA, CDR2 SQIVND, per germline (reference sequence). CDR3: CASSIVGGAIDEQYF. The DNA of the CDR3 is TGTGCCAGTAGTATAGTTGGGGGGGCAATCGACGAGCAGTACTTC.